The next 4 T cell receptor beta chains were all read from a single sample in a study of somatic mutations in cytotoxic T cells in rheumatoid arthritis. TCRdb's copy holds only in-frame clones and misses some; the assay was immunoSEQ multiplex PCR. The sample has around 15,000 clones, approximately 77% seen once; the top ten hold about 10%. The sequenced sample consisted of CD8+ T cells sorted from blood. These TCRs come from an adult with rheumatoid arthritis.

The chain employs TRBV7-8 and TRBJ2-3, with 9 nucleotides matching TRBD1. Per the germline V gene, CDR1 is SGHVS and CDR2 is FQNEAQ. J gave up 2 bases and V 1 base, and 7 bases lay outside the gene matches. This CDR3 comprises 17 residues. This chain's CDR3 is CASSLVGGQGVTDTQYF. CDR3 nucleotide sequence: TGTGCCAGCAGCTTAGTGGGGGGACAGGGAGTCACAGATACGCAGTATTTT.

The rearrangement links TRBV7-9 to TRBJ2-6, with D perhaps TRBD1 (5 bases). The CDR3 has 15 residues. Germline assignment: CDR1 SEHNR and CDR2 FQNEAQ (reference sequence). V lost 3 bases to trimming and J lost 6 bases, with 12 bases between them. DNA of the CDR3: TGTGCCAGCAGCTTGAGGACATACGTGGCCAACGTCCTGACTTTC. Encoded protein: CASSLRTYVANVLTF.

J is TRBJ1-1 and V is TRBV19, with a weak D call TRBD1 (5 bases). The CDR3 has 14 amino acids. From germline, CDR1 is LNHDA and CDR2 SQIVND (reference sequence). V dropped 5 bases and J dropped 1 base, with 11 bases sitting between them. CDR3 sequence reads: CASSLGTSNTEAFF. The CDR3 DNA reads as TGTGCCAGTAGTCTAGGGACCTCGAACACTGAAGCTTTCTTT.

This chain connects TRBV7-6 to TRBJ2-3, with 9 bases fitting TRBD2. The V gene end was trimmed by 5 bases and the J gene end by 5 bases; junction bases not matched to a gene: 8. The CDR3 consists of 15 residues. CDR1 and CDR2 (germline): SGHVS, FNYEAQ. In nucleotides, the CDR3 is TGTGCCAGCAGCCCCCCTAGCGGGGAGGGAGATACGCAGTATTTT. Residues: CASSPPSGEGDTQYF.